A selection of T cell receptor beta chains follows, all from one sample in a study of T cell responses to AZD1222 COVID-19 vaccine. The assay was immunoSEQ multiplex PCR, and TCRdb's table has in-frame clones only and misses some. The repertoire holds some 200,000 clones, with around 94% as singletons. The source material was peripheral blood, sampled 28 days after the second dose of the MenACWY control vaccine. The source of these receptors is an adult who received the MenACWY meningococcal vaccine as a control. Each CDR3 is given with its conserved first and last residue. D genes are given only for firm matches. A row's size may be missing; if present it is once, few, many or a size class.

d_gene: -
len: 14
v_gene: TRBV5-5
abundance: -
j_gene: TRBJ1-2
CDR3aa: CASSFVRGDYGYTF
CDR3nt: TGTGCCAGCAGCTTCGTTAGGGGAGACTATGGCTACACCTTC

d_gene: TRBD1
len: 13
v_gene: TRBV27
abundance: -
j_gene: TRBJ1-2
CDR3aa: CASSYQDRNGYTF
CDR3nt: TGTGCCAGCAGTTACCAGGACAGGAACGGCTACACCTTC

d_gene: -
len: 15
v_gene: TRBV11-3
abundance: -
j_gene: TRBJ2-3
CDR3aa: CASSVGGLGTDTQYF
CDR3nt: TGTGCCAGCAGCGTAGGGGGTTTGGGCACAGATACGCAGTATTTT

d_gene: TRBD2
len: 15
v_gene: TRBV6-4
abundance: -
j_gene: TRBJ2-1
CDR3aa: CASSASGGGFDEQFF
CDR3nt: TGTGCCAGCAGTGCCAGTGGCGGGGGATTTGATGAGCAGTTCTTC

d_gene: -
len: 15
v_gene: TRBV6-5
abundance: -
j_gene: TRBJ1-1
CDR3aa: CASSYSDRMVTEAFF
CDR3nt: TGTGCCAGCAGTTACTCTGACAGGATGGTCACTGAAGCTTTCTTT

d_gene: -
len: 14
v_gene: TRBV5-4
abundance: -
j_gene: TRBJ2-7
CDR3aa: CASSLERTAYEQYF
CDR3nt: TGTGCCAGCAGCTTGGAGAGGACAGCTTACGAGCAGTACTTC

d_gene: -
len: 15
v_gene: TRBV5-4
abundance: -
j_gene: TRBJ2-3
CDR3aa: CASHSRGIGTDTQYF
CDR3nt: TGTGCCAGTCACAGTCGGGGGATTGGCACAGATACGCAGTATTTT

d_gene: TRBD1
len: 14
v_gene: TRBV19
abundance: -
j_gene: TRBJ1-1
CDR3aa: CASRMDRGAAEAFF
CDR3nt: TGTGCCAGTAGAATGGACAGGGGAGCCGCTGAAGCTTTCTTT

d_gene: -
len: 12
v_gene: TRBV5-1
abundance: -
j_gene: TRBJ2-7
CDR3aa: CASSAFSYEQYF
CDR3nt: TGCGCCAGCAGCGCCTTTTCCTACGAGCAGTACTTC

d_gene: TRBD1
len: 14
v_gene: TRBV29-1
abundance: -
j_gene: TRBJ2-1
CDR3aa: CSVEGDSLLAEQFF
CDR3nt: TGCAGCGTTGAGGGGGACAGTCTCTTGGCTGAGCAGTTCTTC

d_gene: -
len: 15
v_gene: TRBV5-1
abundance: -
j_gene: TRBJ2-1
CDR3aa: CASSFSDHSYNEQFF
CDR3nt: TGCGCCAGCAGCTTCAGCGACCACTCCTACAATGAGCAGTTCTTC

d_gene: -
len: 12
v_gene: TRBV19
abundance: -
j_gene: TRBJ1-5
CDR3aa: CASRPSNQPQHF
CDR3nt: TGTGCCAGTAGACCCAGCAATCAGCCCCAGCATTTT

d_gene: -
len: 13
v_gene: TRBV19
abundance: once
j_gene: TRBJ1-2
CDR3aa: CASSPGPSYGYTF
CDR3nt: TGTGCCAGTAGTCCGGGACCGAGCTATGGCTACACCTTC

d_gene: -
len: 14
v_gene: TRBV4-2
abundance: -
j_gene: TRBJ1-2
CDR3aa: CASSQDSGYYGYTF
CDR3nt: TGTGCCAGCAGCCAAGATTCGGGGTACTATGGCTACACCTTC

d_gene: -
len: 13
v_gene: TRBV3-1/TRBV3-2
abundance: -
j_gene: TRBJ2-5
CDR3aa: CASSRLQVETQYF
CDR3nt: TGTGCCAGCAGCCGATTACAGGTGGAGACCCAGTACTTC

d_gene: TRBD2
len: 18
v_gene: TRBV10-3
abundance: -
j_gene: TRBJ2-1
CDR3aa: CAISETGLAGVMNNEQFF
CDR3nt: TGTGCCATCAGTGAGACGGGACTAGCGGGAGTAATGAACAATGAGCAGTTCTTC

d_gene: -
len: 15
v_gene: TRBV7-8
abundance: once
j_gene: TRBJ2-2
CDR3aa: CASSSQTVITGELFF
CDR3nt: TGTGCCAGCAGCTCCCAGACAGTGATCACCGGGGAGCTGTTTTTT

d_gene: -
len: 14
v_gene: TRBV9
abundance: -
j_gene: TRBJ2-7
CDR3aa: CAHGAEGVKNEQYF
CDR3nt: TGTGCCCATGGGGCGGAGGGGGTAAAAAACGAGCAGTACTTC

d_gene: -
len: 14
v_gene: TRBV6-1
abundance: -
j_gene: TRBJ1-2
CDR3aa: CASSEPGLEGRYTF
CDR3nt: TGTGCCAGCAGTGAACCGGGCCTGGAGGGTCGCTACACCTTC

d_gene: -
len: 13
v_gene: TRBV5-6
abundance: -
j_gene: TRBJ2-7
CDR3aa: CASSSGRFYEQYF
CDR3nt: TGTGCCAGCAGCTCGGGAAGATTCTACGAGCAGTACTTC

d_gene: -
len: 15
v_gene: TRBV5-1
abundance: -
j_gene: TRBJ2-3
CDR3aa: CASSLNVGATDTQYF
CDR3nt: TGCGCCAGCAGCTTGAATGTGGGGGCCACAGATACGCAGTATTTT

d_gene: -
len: 12
v_gene: TRBV6-5
abundance: -
j_gene: TRBJ1-2
CDR3aa: CASSSSGPSYTF
CDR3nt: TGTGCCAGCAGTTCCTCAGGGCCAAGCTACACCTTC

d_gene: -
len: 12
v_gene: TRBV12-3/TRBV12-4
abundance: -
j_gene: TRBJ1-2
CDR3aa: CASSQGFRGYTF
CDR3nt: TGTGCCAGCAGCCAGGGCTTTAGGGGCTACACCTTC

d_gene: -
len: 14
v_gene: TRBV27
abundance: -
j_gene: TRBJ1-5
CDR3aa: CASSMAGVNQPQHF
CDR3nt: TGTGCCAGCAGCATGGCAGGGGTTAATCAGCCCCAGCATTTT

d_gene: -
len: 14
v_gene: TRBV19
abundance: -
j_gene: TRBJ1-1
CDR3aa: CASGYGGMNTEAFF
CDR3nt: TGTGCCAGTGGTTATGGGGGCATGAACACTGAAGCTTTCTTT

d_gene: -
len: 14
v_gene: TRBV28
abundance: -
j_gene: TRBJ2-7
CDR3aa: CASRGQARFYEQYF
CDR3nt: TGTGCCAGCAGGGGACAAGCAAGATTCTACGAGCAGTACTTC

d_gene: TRBD2
len: 14
v_gene: TRBV6-1
abundance: -
j_gene: TRBJ2-3
CDR3aa: CASSEAGDADTQYF
CDR3nt: TGTGCCAGCAGCGAAGCGGGAGACGCAGATACGCAGTATTTT

d_gene: TRBD1
len: 14
v_gene: TRBV10-3
abundance: -
j_gene: TRBJ1-1
CDR3aa: CAISFGQGVAEAFF
CDR3nt: TGTGCCATCAGCTTCGGACAGGGGGTTGCTGAAGCTTTCTTT

d_gene: -
len: 15
v_gene: TRBV6-2/TRBV6-3
abundance: -
j_gene: TRBJ2-3
CDR3aa: CASSSGTHSTDTQYF
CDR3nt: TGTGCCAGCAGTTCCGGGACTCATAGCACAGATACGCAGTATTTT

d_gene: -
len: 16
v_gene: TRBV6-1
abundance: -
j_gene: TRBJ1-2
CDR3aa: CASSEASTEANYGYTF
CDR3nt: TGTGCCAGCAGTGAAGCCTCGACAGAAGCTAACTATGGCTACACCTTC

d_gene: -
len: 15
v_gene: TRBV24-1
abundance: -
j_gene: TRBJ2-3
CDR3aa: CATSDPTGFGDTQYF
CDR3nt: TGTGCCACCAGTGATCCAACAGGGTTCGGAGATACGCAGTATTTT

d_gene: -
len: 17
v_gene: TRBV7-9
abundance: -
j_gene: TRBJ1-2
CDR3aa: CASSLRGEGRINYGYTF
CDR3nt: TGTGCCAGCAGCTTACGAGGGGAGGGAAGAATAAACTATGGCTACACCTTC